Following are 8 T cell receptor beta chains from one sample sequenced in a study of shared clonotypes between healthy human individuals. TCRdb's table, derived via immunoSEQ multiplex PCR, lists solely in-frame clones and lacks some. The data contain some 450,000 clones, approximately 77% of them singletons. Material for sequencing was PBMCs. The receptor source for this set is a middle-aged woman in good health. Some clones in this sample may be carry-over from other donors' samples.

The rearrangement links TRBV27 to TRBJ2-2, with D possibly TRBD1 on 6 matching bases. Between the trimmed V and J ends, which lost 3 bases and 1 base, there was a span of 12 bases. Germline assignment: CDR1 MNHEY and CDR2 SMNVEV (reference sequence). The CDR3 covers 16 residues. The CDR3, as DNA: TGTGCCAGCAGTTTGGTGGGACACAAGAACACCGGGGAGCTGTTTTTT. This codes for CASSLVGHKNTGELFF.

The CDR3 nucleotides are TGTGCCAGCAGGCCCAGTGGTGGGGAGAACACTGAAGCTTTCTTT. It encodes CASRPSGGENTEAFF. This chain joins TRBV2 and TRBJ1-1; no clear D gene. This CDR3 has 15 residues. The germline gives CDR1 SNHLY, CDR2 FYNNEI. V shed 6 bases and J shed 1 base, with 15 bases lying between them.

The J gene is TRBJ1-1, the V gene TRBV30; the D is unclear. Trimming stripped 4 bases from V and 1 base from J, with 10 bases between. The CDR3 is 13 amino acids. Germline values: CDR1 GTSNPN, CDR2 SVGIG (reference sequence). The CDR3 protein is CAWKVQRNTEAFF. The CDR3 bases are TGTGCCTGGAAGGTCCAACGGAACACTGAAGCTTTCTTT.

A single count supports this clone. The rearrangement uses TRBV28 and TRBJ2-1; TRBD2 aligns across 11 bases. The CDR3 consists of 17 residues. The V segment lost 6 bases and the J segment 1 base; nucleotides outside the gene matches: 8. Germline CDR1 reads MDHEN; CDR2 reads SYDVKM. In nucleotides, the CDR3 is TGTGCCAGCAGGAAGACTAGCGGGATTGTTTCCTACAATGAGCAGTTCTTC. Amino acids: CASRKTSGIVSYNEQFF.

The V gene is TRBV12-2, the J gene TRBJ1-5. TRBV12-2 is a listed pseudogene. The CDR3 has 19 residues. The chain's CDR3 is CASRLDLSPGADSNQPQHF. For the CDR3, the DNA is TGTGCAAGTCGCTTAGACTTATCCCCCGGTGCGGATAGCAATCAGCCCCAGCATTTT.

In regard to this clone: Since a far larger clone is one base different, this is likely a read error. The identical CDR3 is also encoded by other nucleotide sequences in the sample. The V gene is TRBV19, the J gene TRBJ1-4; TRBD1 is a possible D gene (5 bases). V lost 4 bases, J lost 14 bases, and 14 bases lay in between. Germline lookup yields CDR1 LNHDA and CDR2 SQIVND (reference sequence). CDR3 length: 12 amino acids. The CDR3, as DNA: TGTGCCAGTAGTACCGGACAAGCCGGGCTGTTTTTT. As protein: CASSTGQAGLFF.

The chain recombines TRBV7-2 with TRBJ1-2, with 7 bases fitting TRBD1. CDR1 is SGHTA and CDR2 is FQGNSA in the germline V gene. With 5 bases clipped from V and 4 bases from J, the junction kept 7 bases outside the gene matches. The CDR3 spans 14 residues. The CDR3, as DNA: TGTGCCAGCAGCCCACGACAGGGATCCTATGGCTACACCTTC. Translated: CASSPRQGSYGYTF.

CDR3: CASSQDPTGWDYGYTF. The CDR3 region has the DNA TGTGCCAGCAGCCAAGATCCCACGGGCTGGGACTATGGCTACACCTTC. The chain couples TRBV4-2 to TRBJ1-2; D gene uncertain. This CDR3 is built from 16 residues. Germline assignment: CDR1 LGHNA and CDR2 YNFKEQ. V was shortened by 0 bases and J by 3 bases, with 14 bases between the two germline ends.